This TCR beta chain was retrieved from a study of T-cell reconstitution after alpha-beta-depleted transplantation in children (dated by TCRdb to about 2016). Concerning the study at large: The study quantitatively tracked T-cell immune reconstitution after TCRalphabeta/CD19-depleted allogeneic hematopoietic cell transplantation in children using TCR repertoire profiling. General conclusions and limits of the study: The apparently early alphabetaT-cell count recovery about two months after transplant was reportedly dependent on only several hundred rapidly expanded clones derived from non-depleted graft cells. Over the following months the frequencies of hyperexpanded clones went down, and after one year T-cell counts and TCRbeta diversity were mostly credited to newly produced T cells. In some patients, the high TCRbeta diversity seen at day 60 was put down to recipient T cells and intrathymic progenitors that had survived conditioning.

To note about this clonotype: It has no known antigen specificity. No base qualities exist here, and no much larger clone lies one base off it.

Trimming at the junction amounts to 6 bases on V and 4 bases on J, and the germline ends lie 16 bases apart. Spanning cysteine to phenylalanine, the CDR3 consists of 15 amino acids. The only DNA kept is the CDR3, 45 bases in frame from the first base. Library prep was done by PCR. Data came from an Illumina HiSeq 2500. To normalize quantification of the TCRbeta repertoire, the TCR libraries were built with molecular barcoding that relied on unique molecular identifiers. Starting from the raw public reads, TCRdb applied fastp trimming at Q25, assembled clones with MiXCR and retained in-frame beta chains. Each entry is one CDR3 protein sequence, shown with its most common DNA and genes. This sample is represented by 450,000 to 600,000 distinct CDR3 sequences; 10% to 15% of them were singletons. The ten largest clonotypes hold about 2.2% of the sample. Taken with the paper, the label for treatment or condition translates to: allogeneic hematopoietic cell transplantation with graft depleted of TCRalphabeta T cells and CD19 B cells. The transplant recipients were children given TCRalphabeta/CD19-depleted allogeneic hematopoietic cell grafts.

This sequence originates from a male patient aged 10 to 17 who had a stem cell transplant for acute myeloid leukemia, so the T cells may come from the graft donor. This chain is built from TRBV12-3 or TRBV12-4 and TRBJ1-5, and perhaps TRBD1 as D gene, on 5 matching bases. This material consisted of PBMCs, mostly from graft donor cells, taken 360 days after TCRalphabeta/CD19-depleted stem cell transplant. The CDR3 sequence is CASRPGGGMNQPQHF. The sequence in DNA is TGTGCCAGCAGGCCCGGGGGAGGGATGAATCAGCCCCAGCATTTT.